This record looks at one TCR beta chain sequence and its context. The sample holds one count of this clone. The antigen it binds to is not known. The input lacks base qualities; no much larger clone sits a single base away. From its cysteine to its phenylalanine, the CDR3 spans 15 amino acids. Only the CDR3 part of the read is kept: 45 bases, read in frame from the first base. Sequences LNHDA (CDR1) and SQIVND (CDR2) are obtained from the germline V gene (reference sequence). Germline trimming amounts to 4 bases on V and 6 bases on J, with 6 as the count of junction bases outside the gene matches. The data are from a study of PD-1 blockade in classical Hodgkin lymphoma (dated by TCRdb to about 2020). For the study in its entirety: Nivolumab dosing was 3 mg/kg intravenously every 2 weeks, continuing until either disease progression or unacceptable toxicity. A peripheral blood immune signature of response to PD-1 blockade in classical Hodgkin lymphoma was defined using TCR beta sequencing and CyTOF. General findings and caveats noted by the study authors: A significant rise by C4D1 was seen in CD4+ but not CD8+ TCR diversity (p=0.0027 vs p=0.16), with the rise being most apparent in complete responders (p=0.02). Diversity was lower in patients who began nivolumab less than 1 year after ASCT, so these patients were left out of later analyses to avoid confounding by immune reconstitution. Only a single clinical trial cohort was studied, and what caused the repertoire differences, possibly disease activity or prior therapy, remained undefined. Newly diagnosed patients were reported to have lower baseline TCR diversity than healthy donors, and relapsed/refractory patients were reported to have lower baseline TCR diversity still. Trial patients achieving complete response had baseline diversity similar to newly diagnosed patients, whereas partial responders and progressors had significantly lower diversity.

The Qiagen DNeasy kit was used to extract genomic DNA from unsorted PBMCs and from the negatively selected CD4+ and CD8+ fractions. Amplification of TCR beta CDR3 regions was done by immunoSEQ multiplex PCR with primers that anneal to V and J segments. A synthetic immune receptor repertoire was used to minimize amplification bias, and any residual bias was removed computationally once sequencing was done. On the study's bioinformatics: Custom Python scripts were used to quantify repertoire diversity as the Shannon entropy index. Unsorted, CD4+ and CD8+ repertoires were examined separately, except in combined analyses, for which CD4+ and CD8+ sequences were merged in silico. Clonal expansion was defined as at least a 2-fold frequency increase after treatment relative to C1D1, with a pseudocount of 0.5 for undetected baseline clones. Singleton clones were defined as clones with 0 or 1 copy at C1D1, and non-singleton clones were defined as clones with 2 or more copies. Clones expanded in unsorted samples were labelled as CD4+, CD8+ or unknown by matching protein sequences in sorted samples from the same patient. Wilcoxon tests were applied to paired samples to test diversity changes from C1D1 to C4D1. Imported from immuneACCESS, the table was reduced by TCRdb to in-frame sequences with V and J called. These copies leave out some clones; in studies compared against another copy, an unresolved V gene accounts for under half, and the cause of the remainder is not known. That table gives V, J and clone size, and the DNA gave D and trimming. The sample records about 38,000 clones, 77% of which are singletons. The ten largest make up about 9.1% of the sample.

Sample time point, as interpreted from the label and publication: cycle 4 day 1 (C4D1), after 6 weeks of nivolumab. Every trial patient had relapsed after autologous stem cell transplantation, and cohorts A, B and C differed in prior brentuximab vedotin exposure. The trial cohort was composed of about 58 patients with relapsed/refractory classical Hodgkin lymphoma, for whom complete response, partial response or progressive disease was recorded as best overall response. In the multi-cohort phase II CheckMate 205 trial, trial patients received single-agent nivolumab. An independent review committee assessed best overall response by applying the 2007 International Working Group response criteria. Trial PBMCs were obtained immediately prior to nivolumab initiation (C1D1) and on therapy at cycle 2 day 1 and cycle 4 day 1. After peripheral blood was drawn into 8 mL Vacutainer Cell Preparation Tubes, PBMCs were isolated by centrifugation and then cryopreserved.

The sample in question was peripheral blood mononuclear cells (PBMCs), obtained before the fourth cycle of nivolumab. This chain joins TRBV19 to TRBJ1-6, with TRBD1 identical over 7 junction bases. The clonotype comes from a human donor with classical Hodgkin lymphoma. The nucleotides read TGTGCCAGTAGTAAGACAGGGATTGGTAATTCACCCCTCCACTTT. It codes for CASSKTGIGNSPLHF.